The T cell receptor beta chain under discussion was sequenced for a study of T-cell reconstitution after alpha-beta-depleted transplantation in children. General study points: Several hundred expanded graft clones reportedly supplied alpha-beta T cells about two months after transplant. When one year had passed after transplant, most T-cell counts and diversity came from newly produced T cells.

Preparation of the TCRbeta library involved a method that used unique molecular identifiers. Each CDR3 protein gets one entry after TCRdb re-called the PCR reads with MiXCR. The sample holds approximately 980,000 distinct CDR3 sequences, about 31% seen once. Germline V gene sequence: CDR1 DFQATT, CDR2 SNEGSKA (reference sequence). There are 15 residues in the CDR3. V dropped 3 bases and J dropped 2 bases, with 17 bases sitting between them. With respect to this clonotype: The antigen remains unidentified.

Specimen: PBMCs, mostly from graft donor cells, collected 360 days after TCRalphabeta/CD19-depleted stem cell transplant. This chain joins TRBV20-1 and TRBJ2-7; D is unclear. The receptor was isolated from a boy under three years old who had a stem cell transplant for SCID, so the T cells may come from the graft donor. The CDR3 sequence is CSARGTDLYPYEQYF. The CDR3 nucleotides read TGCAGTGCTAGGGGTACGGACCTCTACCCCTACGAGCAGTACTTC.